Here is one T cell receptor beta chain with its context. Its antigen is undetermined. Other DNA sequences in this sample translate to the same CDR3. Sorted-subset replicate PCRs used about 200 ng of genomic DNA. This amount corresponded to 30,000 to 35,000 T cell genomes. Repertoires were generated with immunoSEQ multiplex PCR, while TCRdb's copy carries only in-frame clones and drops some. The sample shows around 2.1 million clones, 90% to 97% of them seen only once. With 8 bases clipped from V and 5 bases from J, the junction kept 3 bases outside the gene matches. Germline V CDR1 and CDR2: ENHRY, SYGVKD. The CDR3 sequence is 13 residues long. These data come from a study of shared clonotypes between healthy human individuals. Findings of the study overall: As a rule, naive subsets had a larger estimated richness than memory subsets.

The chain has TRBV10-3 and TRBJ1-4, with 9 bases matching TRBD1. This clonotype was sampled from a man younger than 35 in good health. Sequenced sample: naive CD4+ T cells sorted from blood. Subset here: CD45RA+ positively selected. CDR3 sequence: CAIRDRENEKLFF. The CDR3 DNA follows: TGTGCCATCCGGGACAGGGAAAATGAAAAACTGTTTTTT.